This TCR beta chain was documented in a study of cytomegalovirus exposure and HLA in healthy donors. At the level of the study: Later analysis reported that the approximately 120 validation repertoires shared the platform of the 650 to 700 first-cohort repertoires. General observations from the study: The authors confirmed in vitro that a few CMV-associated chains were specific for CMV antigens. In the 95 to 150 validation repertoires, approximately 93% of cluster scores exceeded 0, per a later analysis. Altogether, 164 TCR beta chains were recorded as cytomegalovirus-associated.

V lost 5 bases, J lost 6 bases, and 11 bases lay in between. Germline CDR1 reads MNHEY; CDR2 reads SVGAGI. This CDR3 is 13 amino acids long. Note on this clone: Its specificity is unknown.

Sequencing was performed with immunoSEQ multiplex PCR; in TCRdb, only in-frame clones are kept and a portion is missing. The table lists roughly 350,000 clones, more than 80% of them singletons. This TCR was recovered from a woman aged 18-29 years in good health and CMV-seronegative. The chain combines TRBV6-5 with TRBJ1-5, with D possibly being TRBD1 (6 bases). Material: PBMCs. The CDR3 region is CASSGGFAQPQHF. CDR3 DNA: TGTGCCAGCAGTGGGGGCTTCGCTCAGCCCCAGCATTTT.